The entry below describes one TCR beta chain. The antigen remains undetermined. The record originates from a study of OX40 agonist ivuxolimab in advanced cancers. Study as a whole: Recorded diagnoses for dose-escalation patients were hepatocellular carcinoma, melanoma, renal cell or head and neck cancer. Males comprised around 78% of the group, whose mean age was about 60 years (range 23 to 79). Study observations and caveats: In the 0.1 to 3.0 mg/kg range, CD4+ and CD8+ blood T cells had expanded clonally by week 6.

Trimming left V 3 bases short and J 7 bases short, with 10 bases between. The germline V gene has CDR1 WNHNN and CDR2 SYGVQD (reference sequence). This CDR3 region has 13 residues. Profiled with immunoSEQ multiplex PCR; TCRdb holds only in-frame clones, not every one. The top ten clones hold about 43% of a sample with approximately 11,000 clones, roughly 69% of them seen once. Samples were taken at baseline and on day 1 of cycles 4 and 7. The gene calls are TRBV10-1 and TRBJ2-1, with D possibly matching TRBD2 (6 bases). The receptor was isolated from an adult with an advanced solid tumor such as melanoma, head and neck, liver or kidney cancer. The sample was CD4+ or CD8+ T cells sorted from blood, taken in a trial of the OX40 agonist ivuxolimab. The CDR3 bases are TGCGCCAGCAGTGAACTGACTAGAAATGAGCAGTTCTTC. Its protein is CASSELTRNEQFF.